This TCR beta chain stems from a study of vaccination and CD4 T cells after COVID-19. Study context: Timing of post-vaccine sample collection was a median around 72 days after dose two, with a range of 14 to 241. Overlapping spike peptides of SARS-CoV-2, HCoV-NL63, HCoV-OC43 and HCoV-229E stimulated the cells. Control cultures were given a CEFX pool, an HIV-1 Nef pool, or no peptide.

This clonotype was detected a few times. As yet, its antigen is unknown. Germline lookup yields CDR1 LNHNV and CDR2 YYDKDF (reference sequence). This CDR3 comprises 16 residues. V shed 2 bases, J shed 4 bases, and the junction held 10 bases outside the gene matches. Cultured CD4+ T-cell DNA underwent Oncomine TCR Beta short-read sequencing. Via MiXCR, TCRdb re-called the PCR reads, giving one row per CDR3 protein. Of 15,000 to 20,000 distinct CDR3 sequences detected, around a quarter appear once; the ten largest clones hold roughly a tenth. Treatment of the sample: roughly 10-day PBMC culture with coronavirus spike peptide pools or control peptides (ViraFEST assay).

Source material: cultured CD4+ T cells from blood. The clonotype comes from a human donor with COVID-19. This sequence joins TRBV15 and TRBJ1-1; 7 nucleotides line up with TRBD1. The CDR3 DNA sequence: TGTGCCACCAGCAGAATGACAGGGACCTGGGGCACTGAAGCTTTCTTT. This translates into CATSRMTGTWGTEAFF.